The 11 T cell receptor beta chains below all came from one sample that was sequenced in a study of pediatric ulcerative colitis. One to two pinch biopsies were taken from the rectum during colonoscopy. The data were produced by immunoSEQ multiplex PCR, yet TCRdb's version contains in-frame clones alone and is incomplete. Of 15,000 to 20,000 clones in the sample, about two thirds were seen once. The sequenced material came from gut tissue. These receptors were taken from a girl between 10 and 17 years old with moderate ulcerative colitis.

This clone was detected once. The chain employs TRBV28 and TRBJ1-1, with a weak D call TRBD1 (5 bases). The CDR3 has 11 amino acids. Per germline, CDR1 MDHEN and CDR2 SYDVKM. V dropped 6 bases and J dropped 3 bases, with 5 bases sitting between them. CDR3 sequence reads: CASRTDTEAFF. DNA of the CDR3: TGTGCCAGCAGGACAGACACTGAAGCTTTCTTT.

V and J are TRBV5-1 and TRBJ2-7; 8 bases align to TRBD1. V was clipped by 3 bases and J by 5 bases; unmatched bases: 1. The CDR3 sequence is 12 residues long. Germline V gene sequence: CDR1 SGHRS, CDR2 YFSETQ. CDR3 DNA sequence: TGCGCCAGCAGCTGGGGACAGGACGAGCAGTACTTC. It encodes CASSWGQDEQYF.

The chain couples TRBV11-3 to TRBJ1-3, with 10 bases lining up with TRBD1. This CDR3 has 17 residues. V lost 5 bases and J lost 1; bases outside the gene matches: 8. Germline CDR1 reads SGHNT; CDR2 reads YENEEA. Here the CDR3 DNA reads TGTGCCAGCAGCCTAGGCCCGGGACAGGGGTCTGGAAACACCATATATTTT. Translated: CASSLGPGQGSGNTIYF.

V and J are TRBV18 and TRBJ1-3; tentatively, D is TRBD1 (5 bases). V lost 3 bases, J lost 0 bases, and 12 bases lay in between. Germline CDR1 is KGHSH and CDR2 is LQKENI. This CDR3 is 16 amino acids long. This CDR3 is CASSPPVGTSGNTIYF. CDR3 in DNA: TGTGCCAGCTCACCCCCCGTGGGGACCTCTGGAAACACCATATATTTT.

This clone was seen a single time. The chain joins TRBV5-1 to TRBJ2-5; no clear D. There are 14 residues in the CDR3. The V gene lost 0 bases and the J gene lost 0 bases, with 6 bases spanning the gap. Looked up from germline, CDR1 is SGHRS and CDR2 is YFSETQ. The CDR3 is CASSLVQNQETQYF. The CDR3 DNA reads TGCGCCAGCAGCTTGGTACAAAACCAAGAGACCCAGTACTTC.

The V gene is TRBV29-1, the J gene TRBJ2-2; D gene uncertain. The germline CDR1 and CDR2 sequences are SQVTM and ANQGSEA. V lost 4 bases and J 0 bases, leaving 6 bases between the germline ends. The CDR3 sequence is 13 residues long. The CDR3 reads CSVGQTNTGELFF. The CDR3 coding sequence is TGCAGCGTTGGGCAGACGAACACCGGGGAGCTGTTTTTT.

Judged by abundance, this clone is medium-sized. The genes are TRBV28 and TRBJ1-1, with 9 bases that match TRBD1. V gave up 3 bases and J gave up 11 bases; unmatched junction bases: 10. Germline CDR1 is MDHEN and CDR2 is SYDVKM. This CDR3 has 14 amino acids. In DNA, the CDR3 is TGTGCCAGCAGTTTCGCCGGACAGGGGAGTGTGGCTTTCTTT. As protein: CASSFAGQGSVAFF.

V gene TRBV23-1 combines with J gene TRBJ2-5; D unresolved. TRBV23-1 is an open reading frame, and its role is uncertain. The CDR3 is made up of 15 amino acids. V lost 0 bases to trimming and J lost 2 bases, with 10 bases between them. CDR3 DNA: TGCGCCAGCAGTCAATCGAAAGGCGGTCAAGAGACCCAGTACTTC. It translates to CASSQSKGGQETQYF.

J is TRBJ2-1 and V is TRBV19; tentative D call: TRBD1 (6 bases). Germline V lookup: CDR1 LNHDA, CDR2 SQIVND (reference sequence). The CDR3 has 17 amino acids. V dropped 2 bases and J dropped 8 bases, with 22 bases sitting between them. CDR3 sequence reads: CASSIMGHGFLSYEQFF. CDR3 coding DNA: TGTGCCAGTAGTATAATGGGACACGGGTTCTTATCTTATGAGCAGTTCTTC.

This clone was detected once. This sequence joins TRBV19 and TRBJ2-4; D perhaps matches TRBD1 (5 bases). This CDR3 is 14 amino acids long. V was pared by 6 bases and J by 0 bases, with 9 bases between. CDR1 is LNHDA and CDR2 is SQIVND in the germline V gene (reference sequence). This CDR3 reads CASRPREAKNIQYF. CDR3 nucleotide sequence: TGTGCCAGTAGACCCAGGGAAGCCAAAAACATTCAGTACTTC. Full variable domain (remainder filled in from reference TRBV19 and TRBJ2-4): DGGITQSPKYLFRKEGQNVTLSCEQNLNHDAMYWYRQDPGQGLRLIYYSQIVNDFQKGDIAEGYSVSREKKESFPLTVTSAQKNPTAFYLCASRPREAKNIQYFGAGTRLSVL.

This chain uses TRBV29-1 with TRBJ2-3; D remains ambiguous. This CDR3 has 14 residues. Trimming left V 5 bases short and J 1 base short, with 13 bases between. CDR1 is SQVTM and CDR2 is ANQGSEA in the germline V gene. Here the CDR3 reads CSVRDSRGTDTQYF. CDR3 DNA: TGCAGCGTTAGAGATTCCCGGGGCACAGATACGCAGTATTTT.